The 23 T cell receptor beta chains below all came from one sample that was sequenced in a study of blood T cell repertoires in COVID-19. Generated by immunoSEQ multiplex PCR, the TCRdb table keeps only in-frame clones and is missing some. The table shows 150,000 to 200,000 clones, with more than 65% occurring only once. Sequencing input: PBMCs or T cells enriched from blood (not recorded which). The receptors derive from a man over 45 who had recovered from COVID-19.

This sequence joins TRBV7-3 and TRBJ1-1; maybe TRBD1 (5 bases). This CDR3 contains 13 residues. The germline CDR1 and CDR2 sequences are SGHTA and FQGTGA. Trimming stripped 5 bases from V and 7 bases from J, with 14 bases between. The DNA of the CDR3 is TGTGCCAGCAGCCTTGATGCAGGGCTTGAAGCTTTCTTT. This sequence encodes CASSLDAGLEAFF.

CDR3 region: CASSGSSTGKTYGYTF. In nucleotides, the CDR3 is TGTGCCAGCAGCGGTAGTTCGACAGGGAAGACCTATGGCTACACCTTC. V and J are TRBV7-8 and TRBJ1-2, with 7 bases aligning to TRBD1. Germline loops: CDR1 SGHVS, CDR2 FQNEAQ. There are 16 residues in the CDR3. With 5 bases clipped from V and 4 bases from J, the junction kept 13 bases outside the gene matches.

The chain recombines TRBV21-1 with TRBJ1-2; the table's D call TRBD1 went unverified against the DNA. TRBV21-1 is deemed a pseudogene. The CDR3 has 15 residues. Here the CDR3 DNA reads TGTGCCAGCAGCAAAAGAAGGGGGCGTTGCGATGGCTACACCTTC. It encodes CASSKRRGRCDGYTF.

On this clone itself: At one end, the junction sequence differs from germline, possibly due to a read error. The DNA of the CDR3 is TGTGCCAGTAGGATAGACAGGGCTAGCAATCAGCCCCAGCATTTT. Its translation: CASRIDRASNQPQHF. This sequence joins TRBV19 and TRBJ1-5; 7 nucleotides match TRBD1. Germline CDR1 LNHDA, CDR2 SQIVND (reference sequence). The CDR3 covers 15 residues.

V gene TRBV1 combines with J gene TRBJ1-1; the DNA was not used to check the table's D call, TRBD1. TRBV1 is tagged as a pseudogene. The CDR3 extends over 14 amino acids. This CDR3 is CTSSQASRVRWAFF. CDR3 coding DNA: TGCACCAGCAGCCAAGCGTCCAGGGTCCGGTGGGCTTTCTTT.

Here the CDR3 DNA reads TGTGCCAGCAGCGCCTTAATCAGCGGGGGGCGGGAAACAGATACGCAGTATTTT. Encoded protein: CASSALISGGRETDTQYF. The rearrangement links TRBV7-9 to TRBJ2-3; 9 bases match TRBD2. The germline V gene has CDR1 SEHNR and CDR2 FQNEAQ (reference sequence). The ends lost 5 bases at V and 3 bases at J; junction bases unmatched: 15. The CDR3 totals 18 residues.

The chain combines TRBV18 with TRBJ2-7; TRBD2 matches 8 bases. The CDR3 consists of 16 residues. Germline V gene data show CDR1 as KGHSH and CDR2 as LQKENI. The J segment lost 0 bases and the V segment lost 2 bases, leaving 6 bases of the junction unmatched. The CDR3 region has the DNA TGTGCCAGCTCACCAGTTGATGGGACTAGCTCCTACGAGCAGTACTTC. This translates into CASSPVDGTSSYEQYF.

The chain has TRBV3-1 (or the pseudogene TRBV3-2) and TRBJ2-7, with D hard to call. The CDR3 totals 12 residues. Germline V lookup: CDR1 LGHDT, CDR2 YNNKEL (reference sequence). Trimming took 4 bases from V and 4 from J, leaving 8 bases between them. The CDR3 region has the DNA TGTGCCAGCAGCCTGCTGGCTTACGAGCAGTACTTC. Translating gives CASSLLAYEQYF.

CDR3: CASSFRTVLYEQYF. CDR3 sequence (DNA): TGTGCCAGCAGCTTTAGGACAGTTCTCTACGAGCAGTACTTC. The chain couples TRBV5-8 to TRBJ2-7, with a tentative D call TRBD1 (6 bases). V lost 2 bases, J lost 3 bases, and 12 bases lay in between. Germline CDR1 SGHTS, CDR2 YDEGEE. The CDR3 is 14 residues long.

The chain links TRBV7-3 to TRBJ2-1; 9 positions agree with TRBD2. CDR1 SGHTA and CDR2 FQGTGA come from the germline V gene. The ends lost 5 bases at V and 1 base at J; junction bases unmatched: 3. The CDR3 is 15 residues long. The CDR3 sequence: CASSQTSGSYNEQFF. The DNA for the CDR3 is TGTGCCAGCAGCCAGACTAGCGGTTCCTACAATGAGCAGTTCTTC.

This clone was seen just once. The gene calls are TRBV4-2 and TRBJ2-7; D possibly corresponds to TRBD2 (5 bases). The CDR3 sequence is 13 residues long. Per germline, CDR1 LGHNA and CDR2 YNFKEQ. Between the trimmed V and J ends, which lost 0 bases and 6 bases, there was a span of 9 bases. This CDR3 is CASSQDRRAEQYF. The CDR3, as DNA: TGTGCCAGCAGCCAAGACAGGCGGGCCGAGCAGTACTTC.

The rearrangement joins TRBV19 to TRBJ1-4; the match to TRBD1 covers 9 bases. V shed 8 bases, J shed 7 bases, and the junction held 2 bases outside the gene matches. Germline V gene sequence: CDR1 LNHDA, CDR2 SQIVND (reference sequence). The CDR3 runs 12 residues. The CDR3 spells CASRGQGEKLFF. The CDR3 nucleotides read TGTGCCAGTCGGGGACAGGGTGAAAAACTGTTTTTT.

A few counts support this clone. This chain links TRBV11-2 with TRBJ2-4; D remains unclear. The CDR3 length is 15 residues. Trimming pared 0 bases from V and 7 bases from J, leaving 13 bases between. Per the germline V gene, CDR1 is SGHAT and CDR2 is FQNNGV. CDR3 amino acids: CASSLDRNPRNIQYF. The CDR3 nucleotides read TGTGCCAGCAGCTTAGATCGGAACCCCAGGAACATTCAGTACTTC.

This clone was seen more than once but under ten times. V usage is TRBV7-9 and J usage is TRBJ2-5; weak D call: TRBD1 (6 bases). The length of the CDR3 is 15 residues. The V end lost 5 bases, the J end lost 6 bases, and 19 bases lay between the germline ends. Germline loops: CDR1 SEHNR, CDR2 FQNEAQ (reference sequence). DNA for the CDR3: TGTGCCAGCAGCCCCGCGTTTGCAGGGGCGCAGACCCAGTACTTC. It encodes CASSPAFAGAQTQYF.

This clone was detected only a few times. This CDR3 is CASSSSSVITDTQYF. The CDR3 bases are TGTGCCAGCAGTTCCTCGAGCGTGATAACAGATACGCAGTATTTT. The V call is TRBV28, the J call TRBJ2-3, with D uncertain. The germline V and J ends were trimmed by 4 bases and 3 bases, with 14 bases remaining between them. The CDR3 consists of 15 residues. CDR1 is MDHEN, CDR2 SYDVKM, per germline.

The chain joins TRBV29-1 to TRBJ2-5; 12 bases match TRBD1. J was trimmed by 5 bases and V by 8 bases; bases with no gene match: 6. CDR3 size: 13 residues. CDR1 is SQVTM and CDR2 is ANQGSEA in the germline V gene. This CDR3 reads CSFRDRGRETQYF. The CDR3 bases are TGCAGCTTCCGGGACAGGGGGCGGGAGACCCAGTACTTC.

The chain is built from TRBV7-2 and TRBJ2-2, with D possibly TRBD1 on 6 matching bases. There are 17 residues in the CDR3. Germline CDR1 reads SGHTA; CDR2 reads FQGNSA. V shed 3 bases and J shed 5 bases, with 19 bases lying between them. The CDR3 bases are TGTGCCAGCAGCTTTCCCTCTTACAGGGAAAGGACCGGGGAGCTGTTTTTT. Amino acid sequence: CASSFPSYRERTGELFF.

The V and J genes are TRBV12-3 or TRBV12-4 and TRBJ2-7, with D perhaps TRBD1 (5 bases). The CDR3 contains 13 residues. V shed 3 bases and J shed 1 base, with 7 bases lying between them. This chain's CDR3 is CASSLAGSYEQYF. The CDR3 nucleotides are TGTGCCAGCAGTTTGGCAGGGTCCTACGAGCAGTACTTC.

J is TRBJ1-1 and V is TRBV7-9; D perhaps matches TRBD1 (6 bases). The V gene's germline CDR1 is SEHNR and CDR2 FQNEAQ (reference sequence). The CDR3 runs to 15 residues. The V end was cut by 2 bases, the J end by 2 bases, with 12 bases between. This chain's CDR3 is CASSLQGTQNTEAFF. In DNA, the CDR3 is TGTGCCAGCAGCTTACAGGGGACACAAAACACTGAAGCTTTCTTT.

This chain connects TRBV5-1 to TRBJ2-7; 10 bases line up with TRBD2. CDR3 size: 16 residues. Germline CDR1 reads SGHRS; CDR2 reads YFSETQ. After removal of 4 bases from V and 7 bases from J, the junction contained 14 bases not matched to a gene. CDR3 bases: TGCGCCAGCAGCCCGGAACTAGCGGGGCCGTTGGGGGAGCAGTACTTC. This sequence encodes CASSPELAGPLGEQYF. The whole variable domain, remainder taken from reference TRBV5-1 and TRBJ2-7, is KAGVTQTPRYLIKTRGQQVTLSCSPISGHRSVSWYQQTPGQGLQFLFEYFSETQRNKGNFPGRFSGRQFSNSRSEMNVSTLELGDSALYLCASSPELAGPLGEQYFGPGTRLTVT.

This clone was seen a few times. The genes are TRBV28 and TRBJ2-5; 7 bases align to TRBD1. The CDR3 totals 15 residues. Germline CDR1 is MDHEN and CDR2 is SYDVKM. Losses at the gene ends were 5 bases for V and 2 bases for J; bases not matched to a gene: 8. This CDR3 is CASSPPGTAQETQYF. In DNA form, the CDR3 reads TGTGCCAGCAGTCCACCCGGGACAGCACAAGAGACCCAGTACTTC.

DNA of the CDR3: TGTGCCAGCAGCTTAGGTCCGGGTCGCGGGGGGGCTGCATACGAGCAGTACTTC. It yields the protein CASSLGPGRGGAAYEQYF. J is TRBJ2-7 and V is TRBV11-2, with 9 bases lining up with TRBD2. This CDR3 has 18 residues. Germline V gene lookup returns CDR1 SGHAT and CDR2 FQNNGV. V was pared by 1 base and J by 4 bases, with 14 bases of the junction left unmatched.

This chain joins TRBV4-2 and TRBJ2-2; D is unresolved. The V gene lost 1 base and the J gene lost 3 bases, with 6 bases spanning the gap. Germline V lookup: CDR1 LGHNA, CDR2 YNFKEQ. CDR3 size: 14 residues. The CDR3, as DNA: TGTGCCAGCAGCCAAGCAAGAGACACCGGGGAGCTGTTTTTT. Encoded protein: CASSQARDTGELFF.